The next 30 T cell receptor beta chains were all read from a single sample in a study of blood T cell repertoires in COVID-19. Only in-frame clones appear in the TCRdb table, and some are missing; sequencing was by immunoSEQ multiplex PCR. The table has 200,000 to 250,000 clones, under 90% seen once; the top ten hold 5.5% to 8%. Material for sequencing was peripheral blood. These receptors were collected from a man in his sixties who had recovered from COVID-19.

J is TRBJ2-5 and V is TRBV7-3; D remains unclear. CDR1 SGHTA and CDR2 FQGTGA come from the germline V gene. V was shortened by 4 bases and J by 0 bases, with 6 bases between the two germline ends. This CDR3 is built from 13 residues. As DNA, the CDR3 is TGTGCCAGCAGCTCGGGTTACCAAGAGACCCAGTACTTC. The encoded protein is CASSSGYQETQYF.

The genes are TRBV5-5 and TRBJ2-1; 7 positions agree with TRBD1. Losses at the gene ends were 3 bases for V and 8 bases for J; bases not matched to a gene: 11. There are 15 residues in the CDR3. Germline loops: CDR1 SGHKS, CDR2 YYEKEE (reference sequence). The CDR3 region has the DNA TGTGCCAGCAGCTCCAGACAGGGACGGTTAGATGAGCAGTTCTTC. This translates into CASSSRQGRLDEQFF.

V and J are TRBV19 and TRBJ1-2; 8 bases match TRBD1. The CDR3 spans 12 residues. V was clipped by 3 bases and J by 8 bases; unmatched bases: 2. Germline V CDR1 and CDR2: LNHDA, SQIVND (reference sequence). The DNA of the CDR3 is TGTGCCAGTAGTATGGACAGGGTCGGCTACACCTTC. Its protein is CASSMDRVGYTF.

This rearrangement joins TRBV7-9 to TRBJ2-1; possible D gene TRBD2, 7 bases. The germline CDR1 and CDR2 sequences are SEHNR and FQNEAQ (reference sequence). With 5 bases removed from V and 1 base from J, the gap between germline ends came to 21 bases. CDR3 length: 18 amino acids. The CDR3 DNA is TGTGCCAGCAGCCCTAGTCGCGGGGGCCAGAGGTCCTACAATGAGCAGTTCTTC. This codes for CASSPSRGGQRSYNEQFF.

The J gene is TRBJ1-2, the V gene TRBV6-6, with D maybe TRBD1 (5 bases). V shed 4 bases and J shed 2 bases, with 11 bases lying between them. From germline, CDR1 is MNHNY and CDR2 SVGAGI (reference sequence). The CDR3 loop spans 14 amino acids. The CDR3 DNA reads TGTGCCAGCAGTTCAACGCCAGGGAACTATGGCTACACCTTC. Encoded protein: CASSSTPGNYGYTF.

This clone was counted once. The chain couples TRBV7-3 to TRBJ2-1; D may be TRBD1 (5 bases). Trimming left V 3 bases short and J 8 bases short, with 8 bases between. The CDR3 runs to 12 residues. In germline, CDR1 is SGHTA, CDR2 FQGTGA. The CDR3 DNA reads as TGTGCCAGCAGCTTTAGGGGCGATGAGCAGTTCTTC. The encoded protein is CASSFRGDEQFF.

V is TRBV20-1 and J is TRBJ2-5; D may be TRBD2 (6 bases). V lost 6 bases and J lost 1, with 15 bases in between. The CDR3 spans 14 residues. From germline, CDR1 is DFQATT and CDR2 SNEGSKA (reference sequence). In DNA form, the CDR3 reads TGCAGTGCCAGTATAGCGGTGACCCAAGAGACCCAGTACTTC. Translation gives CSASIAVTQETQYF.

Concerning this clone itself: The sample holds other DNA sequences that translate to the same CDR3. The chain couples TRBV19 to TRBJ1-2; D uncertain. V lost 5 bases to trimming and J lost 0 bases, with 13 bases between them. The CDR3 has 15 amino acids. The germline CDR1 and CDR2 sequences are LNHDA and SQIVND (reference sequence). This CDR3 reads CASSATDSSNYGYTF. CDR3 sequence (DNA): TGTGCCAGTAGTGCAACAGATTCATCTAACTATGGCTACACCTTC.

V is TRBV19 and J is TRBJ1-5; a possible D gene is TRBD1 (6 bases). Trimming cost V 6 bases and J 4 bases, with 10 bases left between them. The CDR3 runs to 13 residues. Germline CDR1 reads LNHDA; CDR2 reads SQIVND (reference sequence). This CDR3 is CASRVQGNQPQHF. The CDR3 DNA reads as TGTGCCAGTAGAGTCCAGGGGAATCAGCCCCAGCATTTT.

The chain couples TRBV19 to TRBJ1-3, with D uncertain. V was cut by 6 bases and J by 0 bases, with 12 bases left in between. There are 15 residues in the CDR3. The germline CDR1 and CDR2 sequences are LNHDA and SQIVND (reference sequence). The CDR3 sequence: CASRRQPFSGNTIYF. The CDR3 coding sequence is TGTGCCAGTAGAAGACAACCCTTCTCTGGAAACACCATATATTTT.

This chain links TRBV5-6 with TRBJ2-1, with 12 bases fitting TRBD2. The CDR3 totals 17 residues. V was pared by 3 bases and J by 1 base, with 5 bases of the junction left unmatched. Germline values: CDR1 SGHDT, CDR2 YYEEEE. CDR3 DNA: TGTGCCAGCAGCTCCACTAGCGGGGGGTCTTCCTACAATGAGCAGTTCTTC. It yields the protein CASSSTSGGSSYNEQFF.

V and J are TRBV7-9 and TRBJ2-1, with 7 bases identical to TRBD1. Germline trimming cut 6 bases from V and 8 bases from J; bases unmatched to any gene: 16. The germline gives CDR1 SEHNR, CDR2 FQNEAQ (reference sequence). CDR3 length: 16 amino acids. The CDR3 is CASRSTGTERRYEQFF. CDR3 in DNA: TGTGCCAGCAGGTCAACCGGGACAGAGCGTAGGTATGAGCAGTTCTTC.

CDR3 sequence reads: CASSLGTGTEAFF. In DNA, the CDR3 is TGTGCCAGCAGCTTGGGGACAGGCACTGAAGCTTTCTTT. The V and J genes are TRBV5-6 and TRBJ1-1; 7 bases are shared with TRBD1. V trimming: 0 bases; J trimming: 4 bases; junction bases outside the gene matches: 0. Germline loops: CDR1 SGHDT, CDR2 YYEEEE. This CDR3 has 13 amino acids. Using reference TRBV5-6 and TRBJ1-1 for the parts outside the CDR3, the full variable domain is DAGVTQSPTHLIKTRGQQVTLRCSPKSGHDTVSWYQQALGQGPQFIFQYYEEEERQRGNFPDRFSGHQFPNYSSELNVNALLLGDSALYLCASSLGTGTEAFFGQGTRLTVV.

The chain uses TRBV5-1 and TRBJ2-3, with 10 bases identical to TRBD2. V shed 2 bases, J shed 0 bases, and the junction held 12 bases outside the gene matches. The CDR3 covers 19 residues. The germline V gene has CDR1 SGHRS and CDR2 YFSETQ. The CDR3 spells CASSFSGAGGPGSTDTQYF. Written as DNA, the CDR3 is TGCGCCAGCAGCTTCTCCGGAGCGGGAGGGCCTGGGAGCACAGATACGCAGTATTTT. Filled out from reference TRBV5-1 and TRBJ2-3, the complete variable domain reads KAGVTQTPRYLIKTRGQQVTLSCSPISGHRSVSWYQQTPGQGLQFLFEYFSETQRNKGNFPGRFSGRQFSNSRSEMNVSTLELGDSALYLCASSFSGAGGPGSTDTQYFGPGTRLTVL.

The chain uses TRBV6-5 and TRBJ1-1, with a possible D match to TRBD1 (6 bases). V was trimmed by 10 bases and J by 0 bases, leaving 12 bases between them. Germline CDR1 and CDR2: MNHEY and SVGAGI. The CDR3 consists of 13 residues. The CDR3 coding sequence is TGTGCCACGATAGGACAGATGAACACTGAAGCTTTCTTT. It translates to CATIGQMNTEAFF.

This clone was seen just once. V and J are TRBV19 and TRBJ1-5; D possibly corresponds to TRBD1 (6 bases). V shed 7 bases and J shed 5 bases, with 9 bases lying between them. Germline loops: CDR1 LNHDA, CDR2 SQIVND (reference sequence). The CDR3 totals 12 residues. The CDR3 coding sequence is TGTGCCAGTACTAACAGGGATCAGCCCCAGCATTTT. Its translation: CASTNRDQPQHF.

The rearrangement joins TRBV7-3 to TRBJ2-5; D is perhaps TRBD1 (6 bases). Germline V gene data show CDR1 as SGHTA and CDR2 as FQGTGA. The CDR3 is made up of 15 amino acids. The V end was cut by 7 bases, the J end by 6 bases, with 21 bases between. The DNA of the CDR3 is TGTGCCAGCAACGGTAACAGGGTTCAGGGAAAGACCCAGTACTTC. Translating it yields CASNGNRVQGKTQYF.

The V and J genes are TRBV19 and TRBJ1-1; D not resolved. Between the trimmed V and J ends, which lost 2 bases and 3 bases, there was a span of 10 bases. Germline-derived CDR1 and CDR2 are LNHDA and SQIVND (reference sequence). CDR3 length: 14 amino acids. The DNA for the CDR3 is TGTGCCAGTAGTATACGAACTCGTGACACTGAAGCTTTCTTT. Protein product: CASSIRTRDTEAFF. The variable domain in full, completed from reference TRBV19 and TRBJ1-1, reads DGGITQSPKYLFRKEGQNVTLSCEQNLNHDAMYWYRQDPGQGLRLIYYSQIVNDFQKGDIAEGYSVSREKKESFPLTVTSAQKNPTAFYLCASSIRTRDTEAFFGQGTRLTVV.

The sample holds a few counts of this clone. Other DNA sequences within the sample encode an identical CDR3. The J gene is TRBJ1-1, the V gene TRBV19; possibly TRBD1 for D (6 bases). Per germline, CDR1 LNHDA and CDR2 SQIVND (reference sequence). CDR3 length: 15 residues. Trimming left V 2 bases short and J 0 bases short, with 10 bases between. CDR3 DNA sequence: TGTGCCAGTAGTATATCGGGGGGGCTGAACACTGAAGCTTTCTTT. This codes for CASSISGGLNTEAFF.

The chain has TRBV19 and TRBJ1-1, with D uncertain. Trimming cost V 4 bases and J 8 bases, with 14 bases left between them. Germline assignment: CDR1 LNHDA and CDR2 SQIVND (reference sequence). The CDR3 sequence is 13 residues long. The CDR3 reads CASSTTLVLEAFF. The CDR3 DNA reads TGTGCCAGTAGTACCACATTGGTGCTGGAAGCTTTCTTT.

The chain combines TRBV9 with TRBJ2-2; D might be TRBD2 (7 bases). Per germline, CDR1 SGDLS and CDR2 YYNGEE. This CDR3 is built from 16 residues. The V and J ends lost 0 bases and 0 bases respectively, with 9 bases between them. The CDR3 region is CASSVGGGANTGELFF. The CDR3 nucleotides read TGTGCCAGCAGCGTAGGCGGGGGCGCGAACACCGGGGAGCTGTTTTTT.

V and J are TRBV18 and TRBJ2-2; D not certain. This CDR3 spans 13 amino acids. CDR1 is KGHSH and CDR2 is LQKENI in the germline V gene. The V and J ends lost 2 bases and 5 bases respectively, with 6 bases between them. The CDR3 sequence: CASSPEVTGELFF. The CDR3, as DNA: TGTGCCAGCTCACCAGAGGTTACCGGGGAGCTGTTTTTT. The full variable domain, completed using reference TRBV18 and TRBJ2-2, is NAGVMQNPRHLVRRRGQEARLRCSPMKGHSHVYWYRQLPEEGLKFMVYLQKENIIDESGMPKERFSAEFPKEGPSILRIQQVVRGDSAAYFCASSPEVTGELFFGEGSRLTVL.

J is TRBJ1-2 and V is TRBV3-1 (or the pseudogene TRBV3-2); D not certain. This CDR3 spans 13 amino acids. CDR1 is LGHDT and CDR2 is YNNKEL in the germline V gene (reference sequence). Trimming shortened V by 0 bases and J by 4 bases, and 6 bases separated the two germline ends. CDR3 residues: CASSQDTVYGYTF. Here the CDR3 DNA reads TGTGCCAGCAGCCAAGATACTGTCTATGGCTACACCTTC.

This clone has only one observation. V and J are TRBV6-6 and TRBJ2-7; 15 bases map to TRBD2. The ends lost 5 bases at V and 4 bases at J; junction bases unmatched: 9. The CDR3 spans 17 residues. Looked up from germline, CDR1 is MNHNY and CDR2 is SVGAGI (reference sequence). The DNA of the CDR3 is TGTGCCAGCAGTCGGACTAGCGGGGGGGCCGTAGGGTACGAGCAGTACTTC. Translating it yields CASSRTSGGAVGYEQYF.

The CDR3 protein is CASSPSAGWTNEKLFF. CDR3 nucleotide sequence: TGCGCCAGCAGCCCTTCGGCAGGGTGGACTAATGAAAAACTGTTTTTT. The V call is TRBV4-3, the J call TRBJ1-4, with a possible D match to TRBD1 (5 bases). Germline V gene data show CDR1 as LGHNA and CDR2 as YSLEER. The CDR3 runs 16 residues. Trimming left V 4 bases short and J 2 bases short, with 14 bases between.

In DNA form, the CDR3 reads TGTGCCAGCAGTTACGGGGTTAACAGGGAAGAGACCCAGTACTTC. Protein sequence: CASSYGVNREETQYF. This chain links TRBV6-6 with TRBJ2-5; a weak D match, TRBD1 (6 bases). This CDR3 is 15 amino acids long. Germline V gene sequence: CDR1 MNHNY, CDR2 SVGAGI (reference sequence). V was pared by 2 bases and J by 3 bases, with 13 bases between.

This chain links TRBV5-1 with TRBJ2-6; 9 nucleotides line up with TRBD1. The CDR3 totals 18 residues. V lost 4 bases, J lost 2 bases, and 10 bases stayed unmatched. Germline CDR1 and CDR2: SGHRS and YFSETQ. The CDR3 sequence: CASSPVGTGRAGANVLTF. The DNA of the CDR3 is TGCGCCAGCAGCCCGGTAGGGACAGGGAGGGCTGGGGCCAACGTCCTGACTTTC.

The chain links TRBV28 to TRBJ2-5; D not certain. Trimming left V 1 base short and J 1 base short, with 13 bases between. The CDR3 totals 16 residues. Germline V gene lookup returns CDR1 MDHEN and CDR2 SYDVKM. The CDR3 region is CASSLFQSSLQETQYF. The CDR3 DNA reads TGTGCCAGCAGTTTATTCCAGTCTTCCCTCCAAGAGACCCAGTACTTC.

The chain couples TRBV5-8 to TRBJ2-7, with 8 bases that match TRBD1. CDR3 length: 16 residues. The J segment lost 4 bases and the V segment lost 0 bases, leaving 9 bases of the junction unmatched. CDR1 SGHTS and CDR2 YDEGEE come from the germline V gene. CDR3 bases: TGTGCCAGCAGCTTGGCTTCAGGGGGCGTGGGATACGAGCAGTACTTC. It codes for CASSLASGGVGYEQYF.

The chain uses TRBV2 and TRBJ2-2, with TRBD1 as a possible D gene (5 bases). CDR1 and CDR2 from the germline V gene are SNHLY and FYNNEI. This CDR3 is built from 12 residues. V lost 6 bases to trimming and J lost 4 bases, with 6 bases between them. CDR3 nucleotide sequence: TGTGCCAGCAGCAGGGTCACCGGGGAGCTGTTTTTT. Amino acid sequence: CASSRVTGELFF.